The 8 T cell receptor beta chains given below trace back to one sample, sequenced in a study of blood T cell repertoires in COVID-19. This table comes from immunoSEQ multiplex PCR, and its TCRdb copy is limited to in-frame clones, with some not included. The table shows about 270,000 clones, with around 86% occurring only once. The sample taken for sequencing was peripheral blood. These receptors all stem from a man in his forties with active or convalescent COVID-19.

The chain uses TRBV29-1 and TRBJ2-7; possible D gene TRBD2, 5 bases. V lost 7 bases to trimming and J lost 5 bases, with 18 bases between them. Germline V gene sequence: CDR1 SQVTM, CDR2 ANQGSEA. This CDR3 has 13 residues. The CDR3 coding sequence is TGCAGCGCTAAGACCCGACTAACCAACGAGCAGTACTTC. The encoded protein is CSAKTRLTNEQYF.

The genes are TRBV6-5 and TRBJ2-3; 7 bases line up with TRBD1. The length of the CDR3 is 16 residues. V dropped 3 bases and J dropped 3; count of bases not matched to a gene: 9. Germline CDR1 is MNHEY and CDR2 is SVGAGI. The CDR3 DNA follows: TGTGCCAGCAGTTATGAGGCGACAGGGACAACAGATACGCAGTATTTT. Protein sequence: CASSYEATGTTDTQYF.

V gene TRBV10-3 combines with J gene TRBJ2-3; 8 nucleotides agree with TRBD2. The junction had 7 bases not matched to a gene; V was cut back by 6 bases and J by 11 bases. Germline CDR1 and CDR2: ENHRY and SYGVKD. This CDR3 spans 12 amino acids. This CDR3 reads CAISVSGDGQYF. In DNA, the CDR3 is TGTGCCATCAGCGTTAGCGGGGATGGGCAGTATTTT.

Note on this clone: Mismatch with germline at one junction end may stem from a read error. This rearrangement joins TRBV24-1 to TRBJ1-2; TRBD1 matches at 8 bases. The V gene's germline CDR1 is KGHDR and CDR2 SFDVKD. This CDR3 comprises 17 residues. The CDR3 sequence: CAISEAGTGLKNYGYTF. CDR3 in DNA: TGTGCCATCAGTGAGGCCGGGACAGGCCTCAAGAACTATGGCTACACCTTC.

The chain joins TRBV5-1 to TRBJ1-4; the D is unclear. Germline V gives CDR1 SGHRS, CDR2 YFSETQ. The V and J ends lost 5 bases and 7 bases respectively, with 24 bases between them. The CDR3 is 17 amino acids. CDR3 sequence (DNA): TGCGCCAGCAGACCATTCGGTCGTGAGGGCTTGGGTGAAAAACTGTTTTTT. Residues: CASRPFGREGLGEKLFF.

The rearrangement uses TRBV28 and TRBJ1-1; D might be TRBD1 (6 bases). V lost 6 bases, J lost 5 bases, and 16 bases lay in between. The CDR3 covers 14 residues. Germline V CDR1 and CDR2: MDHEN, SYDVKM. CDR3 residues: CASRVQGLRTEAFF. DNA of the CDR3: TGTGCCAGCAGGGTACAGGGCCTACGAACTGAAGCTTTCTTT.

This clone has just a few counts. The chain has TRBV16 and TRBJ1-1; no definite D call. The length of the CDR3 is 13 residues. Germline assignment: CDR1 KGHSY and CDR2 FQNENV. The V gene lost 0 bases and the J gene lost 8 bases, with 10 bases spanning the gap. The CDR3 spells CASSQSTDGEAFF. The CDR3 DNA sequence: TGTGCCAGCAGCCAATCCACAGACGGAGAAGCTTTCTTT.

This chain joins TRBV5-1 and TRBJ1-4; D not resolved. This CDR3 spans 15 amino acids. The V end lost 2 bases, the J end lost 2 bases, and 10 bases lay between the germline ends. The germline V gene encodes CDR1 SGHRS and CDR2 YFSETQ. This CDR3 is CASSLDRSTNEKLFF. The CDR3 coding sequence is TGCGCCAGCAGCTTAGATCGTAGTACTAATGAAAAACTGTTTTTT.